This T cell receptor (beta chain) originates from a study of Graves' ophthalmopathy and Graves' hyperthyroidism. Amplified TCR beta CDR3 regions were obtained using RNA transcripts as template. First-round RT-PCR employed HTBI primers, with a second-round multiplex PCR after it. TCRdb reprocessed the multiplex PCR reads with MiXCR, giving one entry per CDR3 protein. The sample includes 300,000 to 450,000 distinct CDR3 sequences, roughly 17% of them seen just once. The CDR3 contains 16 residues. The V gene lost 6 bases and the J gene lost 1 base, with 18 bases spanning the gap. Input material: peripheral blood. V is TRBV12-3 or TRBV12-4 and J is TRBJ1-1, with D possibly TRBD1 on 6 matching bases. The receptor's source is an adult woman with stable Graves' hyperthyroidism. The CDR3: CASSPGVEQRNTEAFF. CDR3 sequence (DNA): TGTGCCAGCAGCCCAGGGGTCGAGCAGAGGAACACTGAAGCTTTCTTT.